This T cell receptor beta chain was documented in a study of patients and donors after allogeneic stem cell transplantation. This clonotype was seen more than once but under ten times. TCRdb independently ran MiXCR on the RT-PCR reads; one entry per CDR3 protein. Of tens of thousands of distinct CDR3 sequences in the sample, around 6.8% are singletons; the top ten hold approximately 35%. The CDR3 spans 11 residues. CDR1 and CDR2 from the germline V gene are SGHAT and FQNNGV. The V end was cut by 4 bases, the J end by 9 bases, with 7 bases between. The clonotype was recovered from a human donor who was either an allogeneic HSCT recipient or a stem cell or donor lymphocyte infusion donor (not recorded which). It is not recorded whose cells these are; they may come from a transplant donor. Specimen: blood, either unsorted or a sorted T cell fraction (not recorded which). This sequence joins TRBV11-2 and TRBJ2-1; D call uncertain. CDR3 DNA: TGTGCCAGCAGCTCGCTTGTTGAGCAGTTCTTC. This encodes CASSSLVEQFF. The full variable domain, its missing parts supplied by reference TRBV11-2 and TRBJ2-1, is EAGVAQSPRYKIIEKRQSVAFWCNPISGHATLYWYQQILGQGPKLLIQFQNNGVVDDSQLPKDRFSAERLKGVDSTLKIQPAKLEDSAVYLCASSSLVEQFFGPGTRLTVL.